What follows are 32 T cell receptor beta chains derived from one specimen sequenced in a study of cytomegalovirus exposure and HLA in healthy donors. A multiplex PCR was run with 60 Vbeta primers and 13 Jbeta primers. The assay was immunoSEQ multiplex PCR, and TCRdb's table has in-frame clones only and misses some. The data hold about 160,000 clones, with roughly 70% observed a single time. The sequenced sample consisted of PBMCs. The receptors here all came from a woman between 45 and 60 years old in good health and CMV-seropositive.

This clone came up a few times. This sequence joins TRBV10-3 and TRBJ1-6, with D perhaps matching TRBD1 (6 bases). Germline CDR1 reads ENHRY; CDR2 reads SYGVKD. Trimming shortened V by 5 bases and J by 8 bases, and 16 bases separated the two germline ends. The CDR3 covers 15 residues. The CDR3 DNA reads as TGTGCCATCAGTAGGGACACCAAGTACGATTCACCCCTCCACTTT. Its translation: CAISRDTKYDSPLHF.

The genes are TRBV2 and TRBJ1-2; TRBD1 is a possible D gene (6 bases). The CDR3 extends over 14 amino acids. The germline V and J ends were trimmed by 6 bases and 4 bases, with 15 bases remaining between them. CDR1 is SNHLY and CDR2 is FYNNEI in the germline V gene. CDR3 sequence reads: CASRWTVNSYGYTF. CDR3 DNA sequence: TGTGCCAGCAGATGGACAGTAAATTCCTATGGCTACACCTTC.

The chain recombines TRBV9 with TRBJ1-3, with 10 nucleotides matching TRBD1. This CDR3 region has 14 residues. Trimming took 0 bases from V and 7 from J; bases not matched to a gene: 1. Per germline, CDR1 SGDLS and CDR2 YYNGEE. The CDR3: CASSVGTGGNTIYF. The DNA of the CDR3 is TGTGCCAGCAGCGTAGGGACAGGGGGTAACACCATATATTTT. The variable domain in full, completed from reference TRBV9 and TRBJ1-3, reads DSGVTQTPKHLITATGQRVTLRCSPRSGDLSVYWYQQSLDQGLQFLIQYYNGEERAKGNILERFSAQQFPDLHSELNLSSLELGDSALYFCASSVGTGGNTIYFGEGSWLTVV.

The J gene is TRBJ2-1, the V gene TRBV4-2; D is unclear. Trimming shortened V by 0 bases and J by 8 bases, and 8 bases separated the two germline ends. This CDR3 spans 13 amino acids. Germline CDR1 is LGHNA and CDR2 is YNFKEQ. CDR3 residues: CASSQDTVYEQFF. The CDR3 DNA reads TGTGCCAGCAGCCAAGATACAGTCTATGAGCAGTTCTTC.

The rearrangement joins TRBV5-6 to TRBJ1-6; D ambiguous. From germline, CDR1 is SGHDT and CDR2 YYEEEE. V lost 0 bases to trimming and J lost 7 bases, with 8 bases between them. CDR3 size: 14 residues. In DNA, the CDR3 is TGTGCCAGCAGCTTGGGAATAGAAAATTCACCCCTCCACTTT. Translation: CASSLGIENSPLHF.

V usage is TRBV4-1 and J usage is TRBJ2-2, with TRBD2 as a possible D gene (5 bases). CDR1 and CDR2 (germline): MGHRA, YSYEKL. Between the trimmed V and J ends, which lost 1 base and 3 bases, there was a span of 9 bases. The CDR3 consists of 15 residues. The CDR3 region is CASSQVATYTGELFF. CDR3 sequence (DNA): TGCGCCAGCAGCCAAGTAGCGACCTACACCGGGGAGCTGTTTTTT.

The chain joins TRBV10-3 to TRBJ2-3, with D tentatively TRBD1 (5 bases). The germline V and J ends were trimmed by 10 bases and 8 bases, with 13 bases remaining between them. Per germline, CDR1 ENHRY and CDR2 SYGVKD. The CDR3 totals 11 residues. Written as DNA, the CDR3 is TGTGCCACCCAGGGAAGTCGTACGCAGTATTTT. Residues: CATQGSRTQYF.

This clone was found a few times. The rearrangement links TRBV29-1 to TRBJ1-2; 8 nucleotides agree with TRBD1. This CDR3 spans 14 amino acids. CDR1 SQVTM and CDR2 ANQGSEA come from the germline V gene. Germline trimming cut 7 bases from V and 4 bases from J; bases unmatched to any gene: 11. CDR3 region: CSATPAGTGYGYTF. In nucleotides, the CDR3 is TGCAGCGCCACCCCCGCCGGGACAGGCTATGGCTACACCTTC.

This clone was recorded a few times. The V gene is TRBV15, the J gene TRBJ1-6; D is ambiguous. Germline CDR1 and CDR2: LNHNV and YYDKDF (reference sequence). The V end lost 5 bases, the J end lost 9 bases, and 11 bases lay between the germline ends. The length of the CDR3 is 13 residues. Written as DNA, the CDR3 is TGTGCCACCAGCCAGGAATTCGGTTCACCCCTCCACTTT. Its translation: CATSQEFGSPLHF.

The gene calls are TRBV13 and TRBJ2-7; TRBD2 is a possible D gene (5 bases). Trimming took off 4 bases at V and 1 base at J, with 11 bases between the two ends. The V gene's germline CDR1 is PRHDT and CDR2 FYEKMQ (reference sequence). CDR3 length: 14 amino acids. CDR3 amino acids: CASSSDGNSYEQYF. Here the CDR3 DNA reads TGTGCCAGCAGCTCGGACGGGAATTCCTACGAGCAGTACTTC.

The V and J genes are TRBV2 and TRBJ2-4, with 9 bases aligning to TRBD1. Germline V gives CDR1 SNHLY, CDR2 FYNNEI. The V gene end was trimmed by 4 bases and the J gene end by 7 bases; junction bases not matched to a gene: 5. This CDR3 has 14 amino acids. The CDR3 bases are TGTGCCAGCAGTGCAAGGACAGGGGTGAACATTCAGTACTTC. Protein sequence: CASSARTGVNIQYF.

With regard to this clone: The sample carries other DNA sequences with the same CDR3. This rearrangement joins TRBV7-2 to TRBJ2-1; 8 bases fit TRBD2. The germline CDR1 and CDR2 sequences are SGHTA and FQGNSA. V lost 5 bases to trimming and J lost 6 bases; unmatched junction nucleotides: 6. This CDR3 spans 14 amino acids. In DNA, the CDR3 is TGTGCCAGCAGCCGGGGGGGAAGGGGCAATGAGCAGTTCTTC. This gives the protein CASSRGGRGNEQFF. The complete variable domain, with remaining parts taken from reference TRBV7-2 and TRBJ2-1, reads GAGVSQSPSNKVTEKGKDVELRCDPISGHTALYWYRQSLGQGLEFLIYFQGNSAPDKSGLPSDRFSAERTGGSVSTLTIQRTQQEDSAVYLCASSRGGRGNEQFFGPGTRLTVL.

The chain links TRBV11-1 to TRBJ2-5; 10 bases match TRBD2. J lost 4 bases, V lost 5 bases, and 7 bases had no gene match. The CDR3 consists of 15 residues. Per the germline V gene, CDR1 is SGHAT and CDR2 is FQDESV (reference sequence). CDR3 region: CASSHPAGGRETQYF. CDR3 DNA: TGTGCCAGCAGCCACCCAGCGGGGGGGCGAGAGACCCAGTACTTC.

This clone came up a few times. The chain has TRBV6-1 and TRBJ2-7; D gene uncertain. The CDR3 runs 13 residues. Looked up from germline, CDR1 is MNHNS and CDR2 is SASEGT. V lost 6 bases and J 2 bases, leaving 11 bases between the germline ends. DNA for the CDR3: TGTGCCAGCAGACTCACAGAAGCCTACGAGCAGTACTTC. This gives the protein CASRLTEAYEQYF.

The V and J genes are TRBV5-4 and TRBJ2-5, with D perhaps TRBD2 (5 bases). This CDR3 contains 13 residues. CDR1 is SGHNT and CDR2 is YYREEE in the germline V gene (reference sequence). V lost 2 bases, J lost 3 bases, and 8 bases lay in between. The CDR3 region has the DNA TGTGCCAGCAGCTTCACCGGGGAAGAGACCCAGTACTTC. It specifies CASSFTGEETQYF.

V gene TRBV7-8 combines with J gene TRBJ1-3; D gene uncertain. Germline CDR1 is SGHVS and CDR2 is FQNEAQ. This CDR3 region has 17 residues. Trimming removed 4 bases at V and 1 base at J, with 17 bases between. CDR3 DNA sequence: TGTGCCAGCAGCTCGGCAGGTTCCATCCATTCTGGAAACACCATATATTTT. This translates into CASSSAGSIHSGNTIYF.

The J gene is TRBJ2-3, the V gene TRBV10-3, with TRBD2 matching over 8 bases. The CDR3 has 14 residues. Germline CDR1 reads ENHRY; CDR2 reads SYGVKD. V lost 7 bases and J lost 0; bases outside the gene matches: 3. The CDR3 coding sequence is TGTGCCATCACCCGGGGGGGAAGCACAGATACGCAGTATTTT. Translated, it gives CAITRGGSTDTQYF.

The chain links TRBV6-1 to TRBJ1-2, with 8 bases identical to TRBD1. The trim removed 8 bases at V and 4 bases at J, leaving 12 bases unmatched. Germline V CDR1 and CDR2: MNHNS, SASEGT. The CDR3 has 15 amino acids. CDR3 nucleotides: TGTGCCAGCGTAGACAGGGGAAGGGATTTCTATGGCTACACCTTC. Its protein product is CASVDRGRDFYGYTF.

The genes are TRBV29-1 and TRBJ2-1; tentatively, D is TRBD2 (7 bases). Trimming took 7 bases from V and 5 from J, leaving 15 bases between them. Looked up from germline, CDR1 is SQVTM and CDR2 is ANQGSEA. This CDR3 has 13 residues. In nucleotides, the CDR3 is TGCAGCGCGATACGGGGGGCCAACAATGAGCAGTTCTTC. It is translated as CSAIRGANNEQFF.

The rearrangement joins TRBV5-1 to TRBJ2-1, with D possibly matching TRBD1 (5 bases). The CDR3 runs 15 residues. Germline values: CDR1 SGHRS, CDR2 YFSETQ. V was clipped by 1 base and J by 8 bases, with 16 bases between them. The CDR3 DNA follows: TGCGCCAGCAGCTTGATTATAGGGGCTGTCGATGAGCAGTTCTTC. It encodes CASSLIIGAVDEQFF. The full variable domain, in which reference TRBV5-1 and TRBJ2-1 provide the parts outside the CDR3, is KAGVTQTPRYLIKTRGQQVTLSCSPISGHRSVSWYQQTPGQGLQFLFEYFSETQRNKGNFPGRFSGRQFSNSRSEMNVSTLELGDSALYLCASSLIIGAVDEQFFGPGTRLTVL.

This sequence joins TRBV5-4 and TRBJ2-3; D is perhaps TRBD2 (7 bases). With 1 base removed from V and 8 bases from J, the gap between germline ends came to 14 bases. Germline CDR1 is SGHNT and CDR2 is YYREEE (reference sequence). CDR3 length: 14 amino acids. CDR3 bases: TGTGCCAGCAGCTTGAACGGGGGGCAAAGTACGCAGTATTTT. This sequence encodes CASSLNGGQSTQYF.

This clone came up once. V and J are TRBV20-1 and TRBJ1-1; D might be TRBD1 (6 bases). Germline values: CDR1 DFQATT, CDR2 SNEGSKA (reference sequence). The CDR3 extends over 11 amino acids. V was clipped by 0 bases and J by 10 bases, with 9 bases between them. The CDR3 sequence is CSARDEGVAFF. CDR3 DNA: TGCAGTGCTAGAGATGAGGGGGTAGCTTTCTTT.

This rearrangement joins TRBV18 to TRBJ2-1; 14 bases agree with TRBD2. Germline CDR1 is KGHSH and CDR2 is LQKENI. J was trimmed by 7 bases and V by 8 bases; bases with no gene match: 7. The CDR3 contains 15 residues. The CDR3 reads CASQGLAGARNEQFF. DNA of the CDR3: TGTGCCAGCCAGGGACTAGCGGGGGCACGGAATGAGCAGTTCTTC.

This clone has just one count. Relative to the germline gene, one junction end is altered; a read error may explain this. In the same sample, other DNA sequences code for this CDR3. The chain uses TRBV5-1 and TRBJ1-1; TRBD1 matches 7 bases. Germline V gene sequence: CDR1 SGHRS, CDR2 YFSETQ. The CDR3 has 14 residues. The CDR3 DNA reads TGTGCCAGCAGGAAAGGGGGCGAAAGCACTGAAGCTTTCTTT. This translates into CASRKGGESTEAFF.

The chain uses TRBV6-1 and TRBJ2-7, with a possible D match to TRBD1 (5 bases). CDR3 size: 14 residues. Germline lookup yields CDR1 MNHNS and CDR2 SASEGT. V lost 2 bases and J 0 bases, leaving 8 bases between the germline ends. Written as DNA, the CDR3 is TGTGCCAGCAGTGAACAGGGAACCTCCTACGAGCAGTACTTC. It is translated as CASSEQGTSYEQYF.

This clone was recorded once. The CDR3 DNA reads as TGTGCCAGTAGTAGAGGCCTCTCTGGAAACACCATATATTTT. Translated, it gives CASSRGLSGNTIYF. The gene calls are TRBV19 and TRBJ1-3; no reliable D call. The CDR3 covers 14 residues. Trimming removed 4 bases at V and 0 bases at J, with 7 bases between. The V gene's germline CDR1 is LNHDA and CDR2 SQIVND (reference sequence).

The chain has TRBV29-1 and TRBJ1-2; no definite D call. V lost 5 bases and J lost 0, with 7 bases in between. The germline gives CDR1 SQVTM, CDR2 ANQGSEA. The CDR3 runs 12 residues. DNA for the CDR3: TGCAGCGTTATTACAGCTAACTATGGCTACACCTTC. It specifies CSVITANYGYTF. Full variable domain (rest looked up from reference TRBV29-1 and TRBJ1-2): SAVISQKPSRDICQRGTSLTIQCQVDSQVTMMFWYRQQPGQSLTLIATANQGSEATYESGFVIDKFPISRPNLTFSTLTVSNMSPEDSSIYLCSVITANYGYTFGSGTRLTVV.

This clone was observed once. The chain joins TRBV5-1 to TRBJ2-1; 9 bases are shared with TRBD1. Trimming cost V 0 bases and J 9 bases; bases outside gene matches: 13. Germline loops: CDR1 SGHRS, CDR2 YFSETQ. The CDR3 length is 17 residues. The CDR3 protein is CASSLVGTGTGWTEQFF. In nucleotides, the CDR3 is TGCGCCAGCAGCTTGGTTGGGACCGGGACAGGGTGGACTGAGCAGTTCTTC.

The chain couples TRBV5-4 to TRBJ2-3, with 9 bases matching TRBD2. This CDR3 has 15 residues. V was pared by 7 bases and J by 8 bases, with 14 bases of the junction left unmatched. Germline V lookup: CDR1 SGHNT, CDR2 YYREEE (reference sequence). CDR3 DNA: TGTGCCAGCTCCGCGGGAGGGGCCAAGTTGGGTACGCAGTATTTT. This translates into CASSAGGAKLGTQYF. The variable domain in full, with the rest retrieved from reference TRBV5-4 and TRBJ2-3, is ETGVTQSPTHLIKTRGQQVTLRCSSQSGHNTVSWYQQALGQGPQFIFQYYREEENGRGNFPPRFSGLQFPNYSSELNVNALELDDSALYLCASSAGGAKLGTQYFGPGTRLTVL.

This clone was recorded a few times. This chain connects TRBV15 to TRBJ2-7, with 8 positions matching TRBD1. Germline V gene lookup returns CDR1 LNHNV and CDR2 YYDKDF (reference sequence). Losses at the gene ends were 0 bases for V and 2 bases for J; bases not matched to a gene: 0. This CDR3 comprises 14 residues. The CDR3 sequence is CATSREQGAYEQYF. The CDR3 DNA sequence: TGTGCCACCAGCAGAGAACAGGGGGCCTACGAGCAGTACTTC.

This clone was detected only once. V and J are TRBV6-5 and TRBJ2-2; TRBD2 matches 7 bases. Germline V gives CDR1 MNHEY, CDR2 SVGAGI. V lost 7 bases and J lost 4; bases outside the gene matches: 6. The CDR3 is 14 amino acids. This CDR3 is CASTRGTTTGELFF. In nucleotides, the CDR3 is TGTGCCAGCACGCGGGGGACGACCACCGGGGAGCTGTTTTTT.

The table lists this clone with a count of one. This chain joins TRBV6-6 and TRBJ1-6; D is unresolved. Germline CDR1 is MNHNY and CDR2 is SVGAGI (reference sequence). The CDR3 totals 16 residues. The V end was cut by 2 bases, the J end by 9 bases, with 17 bases between. The CDR3 sequence is CASSYRPGVGISPLHF. CDR3 DNA: TGTGCCAGCAGTTACCGCCCGGGAGTAGGGATTTCACCCCTCCACTTT.